Below, 20 T cell receptor beta chains from the same sample are listed, as sequenced in a study of T-cell reconstitution after alpha-beta-depleted transplantation in children. Unique molecular identifiers featured in how the TCRbeta library was prepared. TCRdb re-analysed the PCR reads in MiXCR, keeping a single row per CDR3 protein. This sample has approximately 500,000 distinct CDR3 sequences; 27% occur once, and the top ten carry around a third. This sample comprised PBMCs, obtained before TCRalphabeta/CD19-depleted stem cell transplant. These receptors originate from a boy younger than two with Wiskott-Aldrich syndrome, due to receive a stem cell transplant.

The chain uses TRBV20-1 and TRBJ2-7; D is possibly TRBD2 (6 bases). The germline gives CDR1 DFQATT, CDR2 SNEGSKA (reference sequence). Between the trimmed V and J ends, which lost 1 base and 1 base, there was a span of 8 bases. The CDR3 has 13 amino acids. The CDR3 sequence: CSARAAGSYEQYF. The DNA for the CDR3 is TGCAGTGCTAGAGCAGCGGGTTCCTACGAGCAGTACTTC.

This clonotype was counted only a few times. This chain connects TRBV10-3 to TRBJ2-1; D gene uncertain. The CDR3 is made up of 14 amino acids. Trimming cost V 6 bases and J 5 bases, with 14 bases left between them. The germline V gene encodes CDR1 ENHRY and CDR2 SYGVKD. CDR3 loop: CAIRQTEANNEQFF. DNA of the CDR3: TGTGCCATCAGGCAAACAGAGGCCAACAATGAGCAGTTCTTC.

The chain uses TRBV20-1 and TRBJ2-7, with no clear D. V lost 3 bases and J 2 bases, leaving 14 bases between the germline ends. Germline CDR1 and CDR2: DFQATT and SNEGSKA (reference sequence). The CDR3 extends over 14 amino acids. CDR3 loop: CSARLASRPYEQYF. Written as DNA, the CDR3 is TGCAGTGCTAGGTTAGCCTCTAGGCCCTACGAGCAGTACTTC.

This chain uses TRBV4-2 with TRBJ2-1; 12 nucleotides agree with TRBD2. The germline gives CDR1 LGHNA, CDR2 YNFKEQ. This CDR3 comprises 18 residues. The trim removed 4 bases at V and 2 bases at J, leaving 9 bases unmatched. The CDR3 DNA sequence: TGTGCCAGCAGCCCTGGACTAGCGGGGAAGGGAACCTACAATGAGCAGTTCTTC. Encoded protein: CASSPGLAGKGTYNEQFF.

This clonotype has only a few counts. The chain recombines TRBV19 with TRBJ1-5, with no clear D. CDR1 and CDR2 from the germline V gene are LNHDA and SQIVND (reference sequence). This CDR3 is 12 amino acids long. The V end was cut by 7 bases, the J end by 5 bases, with 9 bases between. The CDR3 region has the DNA TGTGCCAGTAAAAACACGGATCAGCCCCAGCATTTT. Translation gives CASKNTDQPQHF.

This clonotype was counted between two and nine times. V is TRBV27 and J is TRBJ2-1, with 11 positions matching TRBD2. The CDR3 sequence is 14 residues long. Losses at the gene ends were 8 bases for V and 13 bases for J; bases not matched to a gene: 13. Germline CDR1 reads MNHEY; CDR2 reads SMNVEV (reference sequence). The CDR3 is CASGSVAGGPLQFF. CDR3 in DNA: TGTGCCAGCGGAAGTGTAGCGGGAGGGCCTCTTCAGTTCTTC.

In its sample, this clonotype was seen a few times. This sequence joins TRBV6-1 and TRBJ2-5; D remains ambiguous. The CDR3 loop spans 14 amino acids. Germline V gene sequence: CDR1 MNHNS, CDR2 SASEGT. The V and J ends lost 6 bases and 4 bases respectively, with 15 bases between them. The CDR3 loop reads CASSPLVVGETQYF. The CDR3 DNA follows: TGTGCCAGCAGCCCCCTCGTGGTGGGAGAGACCCAGTACTTC.

A few counts support this clonotype. V usage is TRBV3-1 and J usage is TRBJ2-5; 9 nucleotides match TRBD1. CDR3 length: 17 residues. Germline loops: CDR1 LGHDT, CDR2 YNNKEL (reference sequence). The ends lost 4 bases at V and 7 bases at J; junction bases unmatched: 16. CDR3 amino acids: CASSLSDSGTGLGTQYF. DNA of the CDR3: TGTGCCAGCAGCCTTTCGGATTCCGGGACAGGGCTCGGGACCCAGTACTTC.

This clonotype was observed a few times. The gene calls are TRBV10-3 and TRBJ2-3, with 7 bases lining up with TRBD1. V dropped 8 bases and J dropped 3; count of bases not matched to a gene: 8. This CDR3 spans 14 amino acids. Germline lookup yields CDR1 ENHRY and CDR2 SYGVKD. CDR3 loop: CAILRDSLTDTQYF. The CDR3 coding sequence is TGTGCCATCCTCCGGGACAGTCTTACAGATACGCAGTATTTT.

This clonotype was counted a few times. The chain combines TRBV20-1 with TRBJ2-7, with 16 bases identical to TRBD2. This CDR3 is 15 amino acids long. The V and J ends lost 6 bases and 3 bases, in that order; junction bases with no gene match: 5. The germline V gene encodes CDR1 DFQATT and CDR2 SNEGSKA (reference sequence). CDR3 sequence (DNA): TGCAGTGCGGGACTAGCGGGAGGGCCAAACTACGAGCAGTACTTC. It translates to CSAGLAGGPNYEQYF.

CDR3 amino acids: CASSPGTSGRGTDTQYF. The CDR3 coding sequence is TGTGCCAGCTCACCTGGGACTAGCGGGCGCGGCACAGATACGCAGTATTTT. This chain links TRBV18 with TRBJ2-3; 12 bases map to TRBD2. The V and J ends lost 3 bases and 1 base, in that order; junction bases with no gene match: 5. Germline CDR1 KGHSH, CDR2 LQKENI. The CDR3 covers 17 residues.

The rearrangement uses TRBV12-3 or TRBV12-4 and TRBJ2-1; no reliable D call. The ends were cut back, 1 base at V and 5 bases at J, with 15 bases in the middle. The CDR3 spans 16 residues. The CDR3 loop is CASSLGWLVPHNEQFF. CDR3 nucleotides: TGTGCCAGCAGTTTAGGGTGGTTGGTACCCCACAATGAGCAGTTCTTC.

The chain couples TRBV7-2 to TRBJ2-5; D is perhaps TRBD2 (6 bases). The CDR3 consists of 15 residues. Trimming cost V 0 bases and J 5 bases, with 13 bases left between them. Germline V gene sequence: CDR1 SGHTA, CDR2 FQGNSA. CDR3 amino acids: CASSLAGGRVETQYF. CDR3 coding DNA: TGTGCCAGCAGCTTAGCGGGGGGTAGGGTGGAGACCCAGTACTTC.

The genes are TRBV28 and TRBJ2-2; 10 bases line up with TRBD2. The germline V gene has CDR1 MDHEN and CDR2 SYDVKM. The CDR3 is 17 amino acids. With V trimmed by 5 bases and J by 4 bases, 10 bases remained unmatched. The CDR3 loop is CASSIPLAGVVTGELFF. CDR3 DNA: TGTGCCAGCAGTATACCGCTAGCGGGAGTTGTCACCGGGGAGCTGTTTTTT. Full variable domain (remainder filled in from reference TRBV28 and TRBJ2-2): DVKVTQSSRYLVKRTGEKVFLECVQDMDHENMFWYRQDPGLGLRLIYFSYDVKMKEKGDIPEGYSVSREKKERFSLILESASTNQTSMYLCASSIPLAGVVTGELFFGEGSRLTVL.

This clonotype was observed a handful of times. The rearrangement links TRBV16 to TRBJ2-3, with D unresolved. CDR3 length: 15 residues. Trimming cost V 2 bases and J 3 bases, with 12 bases left between them. The germline CDR1 and CDR2 sequences are KGHSY and FQNENV. CDR3 residues: CASSQRSVLTDTQYF. The CDR3 DNA reads TGTGCCAGCAGCCAACGGTCTGTTTTAACAGATACGCAGTATTTT.

This clonotype was detected a few times. J is TRBJ2-6 and V is TRBV4-1, with 10 bases identical to TRBD2. Germline assignment: CDR1 MGHRA and CDR2 YSYEKL. The CDR3 contains 18 residues. The trim removed 5 bases at V and 0 bases at J, leaving 7 bases unmatched. In nucleotides, the CDR3 is TGCGCCAGCAGCAACGGACTAGCGGAGCCCTCTGGGGCCAACGTCCTGACTTTC. Amino acid sequence: CASSNGLAEPSGANVLTF.

CDR3 DNA: TGCGCCAGCAGCTTGGCCGGGGCGGGGGAGACCCAGTACTTC. As protein: CASSLAGAGETQYF. This chain connects TRBV5-1 to TRBJ2-5, with D maybe TRBD2 (6 bases). There are 14 residues in the CDR3. Germline loops: CDR1 SGHRS, CDR2 YFSETQ. V shed 0 bases and J shed 5 bases, with 11 bases lying between them.

This clonotype appeared many times. An end of the junction does not agree with germline; a read error may underlie this. This chain's CDR3 is CASSASGSTDTQYF. The CDR3 DNA follows: TGTGCCAGCAGTGCCAGCGGAAGCACAGATACGCAGTATTTT. The rearrangement links TRBV5-1 to TRBJ2-3, with D tentatively TRBD2 (5 bases). CDR1 and CDR2 (germline): SGHRS, YFSETQ. This CDR3 is built from 14 residues.

This clonotype has only one observation. The rearrangement uses TRBV28 and TRBJ1-1; D ambiguous. The germline CDR1 and CDR2 sequences are MDHEN and SYDVKM. Between the trimmed V and J ends, which lost 0 bases and 2 bases, there was a span of 7 bases. The CDR3 totals 14 residues. CDR3 nucleotide sequence: TGTGCCAGCAGTTTATGGTTGAGAAACACTGAAGCTTTCTTT. The encoded protein is CASSLWLRNTEAFF.

The genes are TRBV11-2 and TRBJ2-7; 8 bases are a match to TRBD1. Germline-derived CDR1 and CDR2 are SGHAT and FQNNGV. V dropped 4 bases and J dropped 0; count of bases not matched to a gene: 5. CDR3 length: 15 residues. The CDR3 nucleotides are TGTGCCAGCAGCTCGGACAGGGTCAGCTCCTACGAGCAGTACTTC. As protein: CASSSDRVSSYEQYF.